Listed below are T cell receptor beta chains from one sample, sequenced in a study of blood T cell repertoires in COVID-19. Method: immunoSEQ multiplex PCR; TCRdb's copy keeps in-frame clones and lacks some. The data hold 200,000 to 300,000 clones, with 70% to 85% observed a single time. The sample consisted of peripheral blood. These receptors all stem from a man in his forties or fifties who had recovered from COVID-19. The CDR3 runs from the conserved cysteine through the conserved F or W.

V: TRBV12-3/TRBV12-4; J: TRBJ2-7; CDR3: CASSLGQTYEQYF
V: TRBV6-2/TRBV6-3; J: TRBJ2-7; CDR3: CASSYQAPGTEQYF
V: TRBV12-5; J: TRBJ1-4; CDR3: CASGLVQSPAVWFEKLFF
V: TRBV27; J: TRBJ1-1; CDR3: CASSLGGAGPNTEAFF
V: TRBV27; J: TRBJ2-6; CDR3: CASSPQGSGANVLTF
V: TRBV28; J: TRBJ2-7; CDR3: CASSPDRVGEQYF
V: TRBV5-8; J: TRBJ2-2; CDR3: CASSSYRTGEGELFF
V: TRBV19; J: TRBJ2-1; CDR3: CASSSHFRGLVNEQFF
V: TRBV3-1/TRBV3-2; J: TRBJ1-1; CDR3: CASSQVADMNTEAFF
V: TRBV5-1; J: TRBJ1-1; CDR3: CASSLEPMGQGASEAFF
V: TRBV15; J: TRBJ2-2; CDR3: CATSRDGTSGTTGELFF
V: TRBV2; J: TRBJ1-1; CDR3: CASSSRGTEAFF
V: TRBV7-9; J: TRBJ2-5; CDR3: CASSLGRTGGETQYF
V: TRBV11-3; J: TRBJ2-7; CDR3: CASSLGPAQVEQYF
V: TRBV5-6; J: TRBJ2-5; CDR3: CASSLAFTPGFIGTQYF
V: TRBV25-1; J: TRBJ1-6; CDR3: CASSAGQVGLIAPLHF
V: TRBV4-3; J: TRBJ1-6; CDR3: CASSQDFRIGRNSPLHF
V: TRBV20-1; J: TRBJ2-7; CDR3: CSASADGVLRGQYF
V: TRBV27; J: TRBJ2-7; CDR3: CASSLSGSSYEQYF
V: TRBV10-2; J: TRBJ1-1; CDR3: CASSGHGQMNTEAFF
V: TRBV4-3; J: TRBJ2-2; CDR3: CASSQVRNTGELFF
V: TRBV29-1; J: TRBJ1-1; CDR3: CSVVRGGGWPEAFF
V: TRBV19; J: TRBJ1-5; CDR3: CASSIKMGWGNQPQHF
V: TRBV4-3; J: TRBJ2-1; CDR3: CASSQDRGGTYNEQFF
V: TRBV7-7; J: TRBJ2-5; CDR3: CASSLGNSGVETQYF
V: TRBV2; J: TRBJ2-2; CDR3: CASTKMGQSSTGELFF
V: TRBV19; J: TRBJ1-1; CDR3: CASTSPQGQANTEAFF
V: TRBV7-6; J: TRBJ2-1; CDR3: CASSRTSGGYEQFF
V: TRBV5-4; J: TRBJ2-1; CDR3: CASSLIQRSDNEQFF
V: TRBV11-2; J: TRBJ2-1; CDR3: CASSLSGLRLNEQFF
V: TRBV11-2; J: TRBJ1-3; CDR3: CASSSSRGGNTIYF
V: TRBV6-2/TRBV6-3; J: TRBJ2-1; CDR3: CASSHDRGGAYKQFF
V: TRBV11-2; J: TRBJ2-7; CDR3: CASSLREGTYRLGEQYF
V: TRBV2; J: TRBJ2-7; CDR3: CASRGATAGESSYEQYF
V: TRBV4-3; J: TRBJ2-7; CDR3: CASSQNVARGLYEQYF
V: TRBV7-2; J: TRBJ2-5; CDR3: CASSFDRYQETQYF
V: TRBV4-3; J: TRBJ2-6; CDR3: CASSQDSYFSGANVLTF
V: TRBV27; J: TRBJ2-1; CDR3: CASSRTAYNEQFF
V: TRBV5-5; J: TRBJ2-5; CDR3: CASSLSAGKETQYF
V: TRBV10-2; J: TRBJ2-7; CDR3: CASSPNGGQREQYF
V: TRBV30; J: TRBJ1-5; CDR3: CAWAAGLNQPQHF
V: TRBV15; J: TRBJ2-1; CDR3: CATSRDTERDSYNEQFF
V: TRBV15; J: TRBJ2-5; CDR3: CATSRDLFETQYF
V: TRBV5-1; J: TRBJ1-1; CDR3: CASSLEITEPPEAFF
V: TRBV27; J: TRBJ2-1; CDR3: CASSLDGLRGSYNEQFF
V: TRBV7-8; J: TRBJ1-5; CDR3: CASSLEFVAGDQPQHF
V: TRBV5-1; J: TRBJ2-3; CDR3: CASSPLRGTDTQYF
V: TRBV20-1; J: TRBJ1-2; CDR3: CSASETGGDGYTF